This entry features one TCR beta chain sequence. Its antigen target is currently unknown. Per-nucleotide qualities are absent, and no much larger clonotype sits a single base away. The library was built by means of 5' RACE. Sequenced on a NextSeq 500. In the TCR library protocol, unique molecular identifiers were attached to individual cDNA molecules to correct for PCR bias and sequencing error. Both TCR alpha and beta chains were sequenced, and tight co-correlation was observed between alpha and beta sequence abundances in each sample. The paper's processing steps were these. Decombinator V4 was used to annotate the V gene, J gene and CDR3 of the TCR sequences. TCRs were defined as expanded if a significant change between any two time points was detected under a Poisson model with p below 0.0001. TCR abundances were normalised to the total number of TCRs sequenced per sample and expressed as counts per million. TRAV1-2 paired with TRAJ12, TRAJ20 or TRAJ33 defined MAIT TCRs, while TRAV10 paired with TRAJ18 defined iNKT TCRs. VDJdb, accessed on 1 November 2021, was searched for TCRs annotated for CMV, EBV and SARS-CoV-2, and TCRs annotated for more than one antigen were excluded. TCRdb's own reprocessing of the public reads used fastp at Q25 and MiXCR and kept productive beta chains. Rows merge per CDR3 protein into single entries with the most common DNA and genes. The V and J calls were not made by the authors but by TCRdb's processing. The sample data list about 33,000 distinct CDR3 sequences, and about 5% of these were observed just once. The ten largest make up 13% to 15% of the sample.

This entry is derived from a study of early T cells in non-severe SARS-CoV-2 infection (dated by TCRdb to about 2021). A note on the overall study: Bulk RNA from unsorted whole blood was used for TCR sequencing, so alpha and beta chains could not be paired. General study outcomes and caveats: VDJdb matching was skewed toward anti-spike CD8 responses and likely underestimated virus-specific expansions, missing private and CD4 specificities.

The germline V gene provides CDR1 SGHAT and CDR2 FQNNGV. V is shortened by 1 base, J by 0 bases, and the region joining them spans 9 bases. The CDR3 runs 15 amino acids, cysteine and phenylalanine included. This entry keeps only the CDR3 DNA: 45 bases, framed from base 1. Set within a cohort of healthcare workers in London, UK, this nested case-control study involved weekly PCR testing of nasopharyngeal swabs along with blood sampling. Healthcare workers were recruited during the week of the UK lockdown, between 23 and 31 March 2020, and followed weekly for up to about 15 weeks. This clonotype was sampled from an adult who was a healthcare worker with PCR-confirmed SARS-CoV-2 infection or an uninfected control (not recorded which). The sample was whole blood. The sequence joins TRBV11-2 to TRBJ1-1; the D segment cannot be called with confidence. The nucleotide sequence reads TGTGCCAGCAGCTTAGCGGGGAACATGAACACTGAAGCTTTCTTT. Its translation is CASSLAGNMNTEAFF.